The clone carrying this T cell receptor (beta chain) has a handful of counts. The data stem from a study of cytomegalovirus exposure and HLA in healthy donors. Generated by immunoSEQ multiplex PCR, the TCRdb table keeps only in-frame clones and is missing some. The sample carries under 75,000 clones, over 90% recorded once. Source material: PBMCs. This clonotype originated in a man younger than 35 in good health and CMV-seropositive.

The CDR3 nucleotides are TGTGCCAGCAGCGGGAGTATGTACGAGCAGTACTTC. It specifies CASSGSMYEQYF. The chain links TRBV27 to TRBJ2-7; D might be TRBD2 (6 bases). Trimming pared 6 bases from V and 4 bases from J, leaving 10 bases between. Germline V CDR1 and CDR2: MNHEY, SMNVEV (reference sequence). The CDR3 length is 12 residues.